This T cell receptor beta chain emerged from a study of CD8 T cells in Susac syndrome. Reverse transcription of roughly 0.5 to 1 ug RNA was carried out with random hexamers. Amplification of TCR beta CDR3 was carried out by immunoSEQ multiplex PCR, which covered 54 Vbeta and 13 Jbeta segments. TCRdb itself ran the immunoSEQ multiplex PCR reads through MiXCR, one entry per CDR3 protein. The sample comprises 200,000 to 300,000 distinct CDR3 sequences, almost 97% of which are singletons, and 0.1% rests with the top ten. While CD8+ and CD4+ T cells were isolated negatively, TEMRA cells were enriched by FACS. This CDR3 has 13 amino acids. The germline V and J ends were trimmed by 5 bases and 4 bases, with 14 bases remaining between them. Germline CDR1 is DFQATT and CDR2 is SNEGSKA (reference sequence).

The genes are TRBV20-1 and TRBJ2-5; D possibly corresponds to TRBD2 (6 bases). The TCR sequence derives from a human donor with Susac syndrome. The sequencing sample was made of CD4+ T cells from PBMCs. The DNA of the CDR3 is TGCAGTGCTCCCAGTGCGGGGCGAGAGACCCAGTACTTC. Amino acids: CSAPSAGRETQYF.